The next 25 T cell receptor beta chains were all read from a single sample in a study of spatial heterogeneity in lung cancer. Described time point: sample taken at primary tumor resection. The study sequenced unsorted whole RNA from tumor, nontumor lung or frozen PBMC. One entry per CDR3 protein, called by TCRdb with MiXCR from the 5' RACE reads. The table shows thousands of distinct CDR3 sequences, with 5% to 7% occurring only once. The sequenced sample was PBMCs, obtained at surgery. These TCRs come from a male donor with early-stage non-small cell lung cancer.

Remarks on this clonotype: This may be a read error, as it is one base from a much larger clone. The chain is built from TRBV9 and TRBJ2-7; possibly TRBD1 for D (5 bases). Germline CDR1 and CDR2: SGDLS and YYNGEE. This CDR3 region has 14 residues. V shed 0 bases and J shed 3 bases, with 10 bases lying between them. The CDR3 sequence: CASSVDGAFYEQYF. DNA of the CDR3: TGTGCCAGCAGCGTAGATGGGGCCTTCTACGAGCAGTACTTC.

By frequency in the sample, this clonotype is medium-sized. The chain combines TRBV6-6 with TRBJ2-7, with D perhaps assigned TRBD1 or TRBD2 (5 bases each). CDR3 length equals 15 residues. In germline, CDR1 is MNHNY, CDR2 SVGAGI (reference sequence). V lost 7 bases to trimming and J lost 6 bases, with 22 bases between them. In DNA form, the CDR3 reads TGTGCCAGCATCACTTCCCTCGGGACCGCCTTCGAGCAGTACTTC. Its protein product is CASITSLGTAFEQYF.

This clonotype was detected a few times. J is TRBJ2-7 and V is TRBV29-1, with D tentatively TRBD1 (5 bases). The CDR3 length is 13 residues. Trimming took 4 bases from V and 4 from J, leaving 14 bases between them. Per germline, CDR1 SQVTM and CDR2 ANQGSEA. The CDR3 region has the DNA TGCAGCGTTGTACGGCAGGGAACGTACGAGCAGTACTTC. This translates into CSVVRQGTYEQYF.

This clonotype has ten or more counts. This sequence joins TRBV11-3 and TRBJ2-2, with 9 bases fitting TRBD1. With 0 bases clipped from V and 4 bases from J, the junction kept 6 bases outside the gene matches. Germline V lookup: CDR1 SGHNT, CDR2 YENEEA. The CDR3 spans 17 residues. CDR3 loop: CASSLDRGQGGTGELFF. The CDR3 region has the DNA TGTGCCAGCAGCTTAGACCGGGGACAGGGCGGCACCGGGGAGCTGTTTTTT.

This chain connects TRBV7-9 to TRBJ2-3; D is undetermined. Germline assignment: CDR1 SEHNR and CDR2 FQNEAQ (reference sequence). The V and J ends lost 6 bases and 0 bases respectively, with 10 bases between them. This CDR3 spans 14 amino acids. This CDR3 is CASSGPVSTDTQYF. The CDR3 bases are TGTGCCAGCAGTGGACCCGTGAGCACAGATACGCAGTATTTT.

This clonotype qualifies as medium-sized (0.01 to 0.1%). The chain recombines TRBV7-9 with TRBJ2-1, with 8 bases that match TRBD1. There are 13 residues in the CDR3. V shed 2 bases, J shed 6 bases, and the junction held 0 bases outside the gene matches. Germline-derived CDR1 and CDR2 are SEHNR and FQNEAQ (reference sequence). The CDR3 loop reads CASSLQGANEQFF. The CDR3 coding sequence is TGTGCCAGCAGCTTACAGGGGGCCAATGAGCAGTTCTTC.

At least ten counts were recorded for this clonotype. V gene TRBV6-6 combines with J gene TRBJ1-6; 11 positions agree with TRBD1. There are 18 residues in the CDR3. Germline CDR1 reads MNHNY; CDR2 reads SVGAGI (reference sequence). J gave up 8 bases and V 7 bases, and 16 bases lay outside the gene matches. The DNA for the CDR3 is TGTGCCAGCAAACGCCCGGGACAGGGGGTTTTCGGAGATTCACCCCTCCACTTT. Protein: CASKRPGQGVFGDSPLHF.

This clonotype was found many times. The chain joins TRBV27 to TRBJ2-3; the match to TRBD2 covers 11 bases. This CDR3 comprises 18 residues. Germline CDR1 is MNHEY and CDR2 is SMNVEV (reference sequence). The junction had 13 bases not matched to a gene; V was cut back by 6 bases and J by 2 bases. As DNA, the CDR3 is TGTGCCAGCAGCCCAACTAGCGGGAGAGGCCGATTCACAGATACGCAGTATTTT. Translation: CASSPTSGRGRFTDTQYF.

This clonotype was counted ten times or more. V usage is TRBV27 and J usage is TRBJ2-5; no clear D. Germline CDR1 MNHEY, CDR2 SMNVEV (reference sequence). This CDR3 has 14 amino acids. Trimming shortened V by 5 bases and J by 4 bases, and 14 bases separated the two germline ends. The CDR3 DNA reads as TGTGCCAGCAGTCCTCGGCAAGCGCGAGAGACCCAGTACTTC. Protein: CASSPRQARETQYF.

This clonotype was recorded many times. The chain employs TRBV7-9 and TRBJ2-1; D possibly uses TRBD1 or TRBD2 (5 bases each). This CDR3 contains 12 residues. V was pared by 1 base and J by 10 bases, with 8 bases between. CDR1 and CDR2 (germline): SEHNR, FQNEAQ (reference sequence). The CDR3 nucleotides read TGTGCCAGCAGCTTAGGGGGACGGGAGCAGTTCTTC. Translation: CASSLGGREQFF.

This clonotype was found many times. The rearrangement links TRBV20-1 to TRBJ1-2; D ambiguous. The V end was cut by 3 bases, the J end by 4 bases, with 9 bases between. Germline-derived CDR1 and CDR2 are DFQATT and SNEGSKA (reference sequence). This CDR3 contains 12 residues. CDR3 nucleotides: TGCAGTGCTAGTAACGGACTCTATGGCTACACCTTC. Protein: CSASNGLYGYTF.

This clonotype occurred many times. This chain connects TRBV7-9 to TRBJ2-2; 8 nucleotides align to TRBD1. The trim removed 5 bases at V and 6 bases at J, leaving 8 bases unmatched. This CDR3 has 15 amino acids. Germline-derived CDR1 and CDR2 are SEHNR and FQNEAQ (reference sequence). The CDR3: CASSQTQGVAGELFF. The CDR3 DNA reads as TGTGCCAGCAGCCAGACACAGGGGGTTGCCGGGGAGCTGTTTTTT. The variable domain in full, completed from reference TRBV7-9 and TRBJ2-2, reads DTGVSQNPRHKITKRGQNVTFRCDPISEHNRLYWYRQTLGQGPEFLTYFQNEAQLEKSRLLSDRFSAERPKGSFSTLEIQRTEQGDSAMYLCASSQTQGVAGELFFGEGSRLTVL.

By sample share, this clonotype is medium-sized (0.01 to 0.1%). The chain joins TRBV25-1 to TRBJ1-1; TRBD1 aligns across 11 bases. There are 14 residues in the CDR3. Trimming took 6 bases from V and 4 from J; bases not matched to a gene: 4. CDR1 is MGHDK and CDR2 is SYGVNS in the germline V gene. Here the CDR3 reads CASRRTGGGTEAFF. Written as DNA, the CDR3 is TGTGCCAGCAGGAGGACAGGGGGCGGCACTGAAGCTTTCTTT.

This clonotype has ten or more counts. The V call is TRBV5-1, the J call TRBJ2-7; maybe TRBD1 (6 bases). The length of the CDR3 is 15 residues. The germline V gene has CDR1 SGHRS and CDR2 YFSETQ. V was clipped by 2 bases and J by 3 bases, with 15 bases between them. CDR3 nucleotide sequence: TGCGCCAGCAGCTTTACGGGACACGGAATCTACGAGCAGTACTTC. Its translation is CASSFTGHGIYEQYF.

At least ten counts were recorded for this clonotype. The chain combines TRBV16 with TRBJ1-4, with TRBD1 matching over 7 bases. CDR1 is KGHSY and CDR2 is FQNENV in the germline V gene. V shed 2 bases and J 4 bases; nucleotides not matched to a gene: 13. The CDR3 is 18 residues long. This chain's CDR3 is CASSQRNPRQGLNEKLFF. The CDR3 DNA is TGTGCCAGCAGCCAACGAAATCCGAGACAGGGACTTAATGAAAAACTGTTTTTT. Complete variable domain (other parts from reference TRBV16 and TRBJ1-4): GEEVAQTPKHLVRGEGQKAKLYCAPIKGHSYVFWYQQVLKNEFKFLISFQNENVFDETGMPKERFSAKCLPNSPCSLEIQATKLEDSAVYFCASSQRNPRQGLNEKLFFGSGTQLSVL.

As regards this clonotype: A much larger clonotype is one base distant, so this may be a read error. The CDR3 region is CASRPTSVNYNGQFF. For the CDR3, the DNA is TGTGCCAGCAGGCCCACTAGCGTAAACTACAATGGGCAGTTCTTC. The chain combines TRBV2 with TRBJ2-1; TRBD2 aligns across 7 bases. Germline assignment: CDR1 SNHLY and CDR2 FYNNEI. This CDR3 has 15 residues.

This clonotype showed up many times. The chain carries TRBV6-6 and TRBJ1-4; 8 bases match TRBD1. The J segment lost 6 bases and the V segment lost 5 bases, leaving 2 bases of the junction unmatched. Germline CDR1 reads MNHNY; CDR2 reads SVGAGI (reference sequence). CDR3 length equals 13 residues. CDR3 amino acids: CASSLDRDEKLFF. CDR3 nucleotide sequence: TGTGCCAGCAGTCTGGACAGGGATGAAAAACTGTTTTTT.

This clonotype was counted many times. The chain joins TRBV6-6 to TRBJ2-2; 8 bases agree with TRBD2. The germline V gene encodes CDR1 MNHNY and CDR2 SVGAGI (reference sequence). Losses at the gene ends were 0 bases for V and 0 bases for J; bases not matched to a gene: 6. The CDR3 runs 18 residues. CDR3 region: CASSYSTLREANTGELFF. The CDR3 DNA sequence: TGTGCCAGCAGTTACTCGACACTGCGGGAGGCGAACACCGGGGAGCTGTTTTTT.

This clonotype was seen many times. Here the CDR3 DNA reads TGTGCCAGCGGGGGAACGGAAACTAATGAAAAACTGTTTTTT. This codes for CASGGTETNEKLFF. This chain links TRBV7-9 with TRBJ1-4; possible D gene TRBD1, 5 bases. The germline V and J ends were trimmed by 8 bases and 1 base, with 11 bases remaining between them. This CDR3 is built from 14 residues. Germline CDR1 is SEHNR and CDR2 is FQNEAQ (reference sequence). Looking up the rest from reference TRBV7-9 and TRBJ1-4 gives the full variable domain: DTGVSQNPRHKITKRGQNVTFRCDPISEHNRLYWYRQTLGQGPEFLTYFQNEAQLEKSRLLSDRFSAERPKGSFSTLEIQRTEQGDSAMYLCASGGTETNEKLFFGSGTQLSVL.

This clonotype was detected ten times or more. This chain uses TRBV5-1 with TRBJ2-7; 9 positions match TRBD1. The CDR3 extends over 15 amino acids. J was trimmed by 0 bases and V by 1 base; bases with no gene match: 2. Germline assignment: CDR1 SGHRS and CDR2 YFSETQ. In DNA form, the CDR3 reads TGCGCCAGCAGCTTGCTGGGACAGGGCTCCTACGAGCAGTACTTC. This codes for CASSLLGQGSYEQYF.

Here the CDR3 reads CASSPGRGGYGYTF. The DNA for the CDR3 is TGTGCCAGCAGCCCAGGCCGAGGGGGCTATGGCTACACCTTC. The V and J genes are TRBV2 and TRBJ1-2; tentative D call: TRBD1 (6 bases). There are 14 residues in the CDR3. CDR1 is SNHLY, CDR2 FYNNEI, per germline. V was clipped by 6 bases and J by 4 bases, with 15 bases between them.

This chain connects TRBV19 to TRBJ1-4, with D unresolved. The CDR3 has 13 amino acids. Germline V gene lookup returns CDR1 LNHDA and CDR2 SQIVND (reference sequence). V was cut by 6 bases and J by 4 bases, with 9 bases left in between. The CDR3 sequence is CASRGQFNEKLFF. In DNA, the CDR3 is TGTGCCAGTAGAGGGCAGTTTAATGAAAAACTGTTTTTT.

The table lists this clonotype with many counts. This chain links TRBV23-1 with TRBJ2-2; perhaps D is TRBD1 or TRBD2 (5 bases each). TRBV23-1 has ORF status, its function being uncertain. V was cut by 2 bases and J by 4 bases, with 20 bases left in between. This CDR3 contains 18 residues. The CDR3 spells CASSQASDGAGLTGELFF. The CDR3, as DNA: TGCGCCAGCAGTCAAGCTTCAGATGGGGCGGGCCTCACCGGGGAGCTGTTTTTT.

This clonotype was observed at least ten times. The V call is TRBV4-1, the J call TRBJ1-1, with a possible D match to TRBD1 (5 bases). The germline V gene has CDR1 MGHRA and CDR2 YSYEKL. This CDR3 contains 15 residues. Trimming stripped 1 base from V and 4 bases from J, with 13 bases between. As DNA, the CDR3 is TGCGCCAGCAGCCAAGTTCTGGGAAGGGGCACTGAAGCTTTCTTT. Its translation: CASSQVLGRGTEAFF.

The rearrangement links TRBV7-8 to TRBJ2-7; TRBD2 agrees at 7 bases. Germline loops: CDR1 SGHVS, CDR2 FQNEAQ. The J segment lost 5 bases and the V segment lost 5 bases, leaving 9 bases of the junction unmatched. The length of the CDR3 is 14 residues. This CDR3 is CASSPRTGGNEQYF. The CDR3 coding sequence is TGTGCCAGCAGCCCTAGAACGGGGGGTAACGAGCAGTACTTC. The full variable domain, rest sourced from reference TRBV7-8 and TRBJ2-7, is GAGVSQSPRYKVAKRGQDVALRCDPISGHVSLFWYQQALGQGPEFLTYFQNEAQLDKSGLPSDRFFAERPEGSVSTLKIQRTQQEDSAVYLCASSPRTGGNEQYFGPGTRLTVT.